The text below deals with one T cell receptor beta chain. Germline V gene data show CDR1 as MDHEN and CDR2 as SYDVKM. Losses at the gene ends were 7 bases for V and 4 bases for J; bases not matched to a gene: 18. This CDR3 comprises 18 residues. This specimen belongs to a study of blood T cell repertoires in COVID-19. Study-wide context: Acute and convalescent COVID-19 specimens originated in the United States, Italy and Spain. In each case, the material was cDNA or gDNA derived from T cells, B-cell-depleted T cells, or PBMCs.

Per the original data handling: From reference gene primer amplification, estimates of nucleated cell counts were derived. Data came from immunoSEQ multiplex PCR; TCRdb stores just in-frame clones and leaves some out. Clone size and V and J calls were adopted from that table, with D and trimming inferred from the DNA. The sample includes fewer than 300,000 clones, around 84% of them seen just once. This clonotype was obtained from a man over 45 with COVID-19, enrolled during active disease. Input material: peripheral blood. The rearrangement uses TRBV28 and TRBJ2-3; TRBD1 aligns across 9 bases. CDR3 in amino acids: CASKRPPGTGKDPDTQYF. The CDR3 nucleotides read TGTGCCAGCAAAAGGCCCCCCGGGACAGGGAAAGACCCAGATACGCAGTATTTT.